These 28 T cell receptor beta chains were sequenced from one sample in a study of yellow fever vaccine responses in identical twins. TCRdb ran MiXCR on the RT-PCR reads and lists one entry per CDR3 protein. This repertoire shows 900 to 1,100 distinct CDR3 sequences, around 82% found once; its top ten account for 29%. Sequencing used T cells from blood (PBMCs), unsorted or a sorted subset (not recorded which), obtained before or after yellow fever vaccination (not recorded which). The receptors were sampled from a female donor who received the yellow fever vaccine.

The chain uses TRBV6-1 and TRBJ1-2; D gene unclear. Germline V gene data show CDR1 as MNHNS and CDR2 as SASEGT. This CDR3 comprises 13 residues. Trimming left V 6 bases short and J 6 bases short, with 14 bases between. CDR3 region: CASRPHNSDGYTF. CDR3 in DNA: TGTGCCAGCAGGCCTCATAACAGTGATGGCTACACCTTC.

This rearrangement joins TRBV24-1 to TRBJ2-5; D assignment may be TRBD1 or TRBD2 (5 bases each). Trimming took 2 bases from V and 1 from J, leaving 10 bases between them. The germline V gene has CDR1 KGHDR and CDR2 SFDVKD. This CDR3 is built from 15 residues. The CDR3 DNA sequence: TGTGCCACCAGTGATTGGGTAGGGACCCAAGAGACCCAGTACTTC. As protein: CATSDWVGTQETQYF.

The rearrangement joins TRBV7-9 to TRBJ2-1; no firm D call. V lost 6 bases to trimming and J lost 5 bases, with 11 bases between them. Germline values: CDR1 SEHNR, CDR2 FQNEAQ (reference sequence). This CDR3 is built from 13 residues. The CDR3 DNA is TGTGCCAGCAGTCAAACCCTAAACAATGAGCAGTTCTTC. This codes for CASSQTLNNEQFF.

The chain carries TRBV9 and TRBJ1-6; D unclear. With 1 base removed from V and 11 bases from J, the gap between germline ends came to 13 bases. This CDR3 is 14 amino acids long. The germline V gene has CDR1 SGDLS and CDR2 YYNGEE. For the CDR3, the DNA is TGTGCCAGCAGCGTACAGTTTAAAGGTCCACCCCTCCACTTT. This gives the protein CASSVQFKGPPLHF.

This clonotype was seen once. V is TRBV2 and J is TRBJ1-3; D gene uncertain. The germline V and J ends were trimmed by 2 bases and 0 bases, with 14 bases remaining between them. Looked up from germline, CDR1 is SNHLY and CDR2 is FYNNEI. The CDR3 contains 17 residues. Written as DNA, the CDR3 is TGTGCCAGCAGTGAACTCCACCCGTCATACTCTGGAAACACCATATATTTT. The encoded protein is CASSELHPSYSGNTIYF.

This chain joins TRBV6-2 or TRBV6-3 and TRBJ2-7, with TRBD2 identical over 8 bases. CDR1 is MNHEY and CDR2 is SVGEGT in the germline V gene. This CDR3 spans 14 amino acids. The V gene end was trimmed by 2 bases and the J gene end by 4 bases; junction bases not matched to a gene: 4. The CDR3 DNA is TGTGCCAGCAGTTACATCCGGGAGGGGTACGAGCAGTACTTC. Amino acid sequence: CASSYIREGYEQYF.

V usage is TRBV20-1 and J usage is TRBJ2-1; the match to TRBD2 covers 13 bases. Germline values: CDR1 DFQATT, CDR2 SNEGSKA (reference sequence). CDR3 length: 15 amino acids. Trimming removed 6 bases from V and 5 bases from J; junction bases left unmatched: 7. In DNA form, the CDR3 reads TGCAGTGCAGAAGCCGGGACTAGCGGGAACAATGAGCAGTTCTTC. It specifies CSAEAGTSGNNEQFF.

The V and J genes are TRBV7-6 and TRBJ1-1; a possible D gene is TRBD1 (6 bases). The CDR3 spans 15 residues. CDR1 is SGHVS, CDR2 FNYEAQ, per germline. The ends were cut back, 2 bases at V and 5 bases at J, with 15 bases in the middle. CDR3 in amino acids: CASSLPWGLGTEAFF. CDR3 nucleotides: TGTGCCAGCAGCTTACCATGGGGGCTGGGGACTGAAGCTTTCTTT.

The CDR3 nucleotides read TGTGCCAGCAGTCAGACTAGCGGAGGGAGGTTCTTC. The encoded protein is CASSQTSGGRFF. J is TRBJ2-1 and V is TRBV6-1, with TRBD2 identical over 9 bases. The CDR3 is made up of 12 amino acids. Germline CDR1 is MNHNS and CDR2 is SASEGT. The ends lost 5 bases at V and 15 bases at J; junction bases unmatched: 8.

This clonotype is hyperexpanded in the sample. This chain's CDR3 is CASSYSTSGQYYGYTF. CDR3 bases: TGTGCCAGCAGTTACTCAACCTCGGGACAGTACTATGGCTACACCTTC. The chain has TRBV6-5 and TRBJ1-2; 7 positions agree with TRBD1. CDR3 length: 16 residues. Germline assignment: CDR1 MNHEY and CDR2 SVGAGI. Trimming cost V 0 bases and J 3 bases; bases outside gene matches: 7.

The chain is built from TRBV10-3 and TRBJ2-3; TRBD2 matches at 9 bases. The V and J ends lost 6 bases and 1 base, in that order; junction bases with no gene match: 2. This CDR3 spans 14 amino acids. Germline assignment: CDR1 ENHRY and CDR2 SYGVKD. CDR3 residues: CAISASGGTDTQYF. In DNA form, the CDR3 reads TGTGCCATCAGCGCTAGCGGGGGCACAGATACGCAGTATTTT.

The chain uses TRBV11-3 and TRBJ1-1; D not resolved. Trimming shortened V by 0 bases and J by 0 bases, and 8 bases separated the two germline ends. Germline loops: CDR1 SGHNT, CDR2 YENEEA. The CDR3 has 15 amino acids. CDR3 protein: CASSLDPSMNTEAFF. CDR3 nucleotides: TGTGCCAGCAGCTTAGATCCCAGCATGAACACTGAAGCTTTCTTT.

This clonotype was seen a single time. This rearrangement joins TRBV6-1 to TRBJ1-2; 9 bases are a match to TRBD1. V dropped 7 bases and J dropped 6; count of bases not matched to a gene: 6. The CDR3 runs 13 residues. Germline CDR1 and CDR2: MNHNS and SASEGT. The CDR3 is CASKQGAPDGYTF. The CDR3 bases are TGTGCCAGCAAACAGGGGGCGCCTGATGGCTACACCTTC.

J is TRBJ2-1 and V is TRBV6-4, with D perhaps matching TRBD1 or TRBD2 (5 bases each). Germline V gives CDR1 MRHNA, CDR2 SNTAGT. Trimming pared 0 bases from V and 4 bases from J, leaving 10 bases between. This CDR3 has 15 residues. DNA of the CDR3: TGTGCCAGCAGTGACTCTCCCGGGGCTTACAATGAGCAGTTCTTC. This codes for CASSDSPGAYNEQFF.

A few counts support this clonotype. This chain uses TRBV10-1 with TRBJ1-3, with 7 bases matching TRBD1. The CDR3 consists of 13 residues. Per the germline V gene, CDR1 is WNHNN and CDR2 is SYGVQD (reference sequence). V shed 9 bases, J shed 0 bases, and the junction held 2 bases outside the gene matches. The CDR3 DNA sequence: TGCGCCAGGACAGGGAACTCTGGAAACACCATATATTTT. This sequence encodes CARTGNSGNTIYF.

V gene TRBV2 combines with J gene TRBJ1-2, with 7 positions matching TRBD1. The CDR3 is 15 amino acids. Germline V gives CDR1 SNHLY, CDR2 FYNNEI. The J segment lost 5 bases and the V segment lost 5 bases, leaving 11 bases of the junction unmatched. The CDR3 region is CASSKQGLTPYGYTF. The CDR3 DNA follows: TGTGCCAGCAGTAAACAGGGGCTGACCCCTTATGGCTACACCTTC.

Here the CDR3 DNA reads TGTGCCATCTCGTCCGGACAGGGTAATCAGCCCCAGCATTTT. It encodes CAISSGQGNQPQHF. The chain recombines TRBV10-3 with TRBJ1-5; 8 positions agree with TRBD1. V lost 8 bases to trimming and J lost 4 bases; unmatched junction nucleotides: 7. The CDR3 is 14 residues long. Germline CDR1 ENHRY, CDR2 SYGVKD.

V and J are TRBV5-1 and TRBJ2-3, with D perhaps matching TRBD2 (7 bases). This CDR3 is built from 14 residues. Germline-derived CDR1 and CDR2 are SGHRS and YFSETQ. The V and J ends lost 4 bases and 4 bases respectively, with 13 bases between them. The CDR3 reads CASSRKGGADTQYF. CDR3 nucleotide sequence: TGCGCCAGCAGCCGGAAGGGGGGGGCAGATACGCAGTATTTT.

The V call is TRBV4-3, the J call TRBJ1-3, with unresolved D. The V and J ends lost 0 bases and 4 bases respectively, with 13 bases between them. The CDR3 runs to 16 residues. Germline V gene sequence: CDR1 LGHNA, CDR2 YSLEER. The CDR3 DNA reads TGCGCCAGCAGCCAAGATGAGTACGGGTCCGGAAACACCATATATTTT. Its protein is CASSQDEYGSGNTIYF.

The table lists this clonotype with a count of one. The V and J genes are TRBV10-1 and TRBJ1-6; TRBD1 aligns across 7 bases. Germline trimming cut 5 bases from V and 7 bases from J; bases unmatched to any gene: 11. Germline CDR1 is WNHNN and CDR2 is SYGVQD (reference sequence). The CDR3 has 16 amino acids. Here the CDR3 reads CASSSSRDSINSPLHF. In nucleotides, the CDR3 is TGCGCCAGCAGTTCAAGCCGGGACAGTATCAATTCACCCCTCCACTTT.

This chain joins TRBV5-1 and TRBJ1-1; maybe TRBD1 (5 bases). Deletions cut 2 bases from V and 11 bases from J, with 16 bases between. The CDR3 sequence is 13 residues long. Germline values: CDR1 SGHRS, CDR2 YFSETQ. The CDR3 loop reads CASSLTWGVEAFF. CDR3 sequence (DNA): TGCGCCAGCAGCTTAACATGGGGGGTGGAGGCTTTCTTT.

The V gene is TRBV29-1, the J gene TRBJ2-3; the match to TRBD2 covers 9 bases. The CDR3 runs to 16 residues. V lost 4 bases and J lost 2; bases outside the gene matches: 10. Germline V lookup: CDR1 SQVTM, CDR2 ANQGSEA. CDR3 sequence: CSVAGRLAGSTDTQYF. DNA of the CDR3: TGCAGCGTTGCCGGTAGGCTAGCGGGGTCCACAGATACGCAGTATTTT.

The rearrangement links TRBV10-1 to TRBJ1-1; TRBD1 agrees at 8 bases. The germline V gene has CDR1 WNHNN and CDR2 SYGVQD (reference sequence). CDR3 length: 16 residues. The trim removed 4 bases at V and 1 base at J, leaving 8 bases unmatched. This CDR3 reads CASSADRVEENTEAFF. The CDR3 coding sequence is TGCGCCAGCAGTGCGGACAGGGTTGAGGAGAACACTGAAGCTTTCTTT.

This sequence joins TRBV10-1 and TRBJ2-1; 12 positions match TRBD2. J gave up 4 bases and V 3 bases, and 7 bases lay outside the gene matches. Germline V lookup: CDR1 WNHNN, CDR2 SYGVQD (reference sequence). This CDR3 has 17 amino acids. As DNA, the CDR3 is TGCGCCAGCAGTGACATAAGGACTAGCGGGACATACAATGAGCAGTTCTTC. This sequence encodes CASSDIRTSGTYNEQFF.

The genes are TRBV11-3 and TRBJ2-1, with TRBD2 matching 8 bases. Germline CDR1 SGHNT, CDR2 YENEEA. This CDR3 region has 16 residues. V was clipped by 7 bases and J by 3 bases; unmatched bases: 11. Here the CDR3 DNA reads TGTGCCAGCAACACACCTCGGGGGGGCAACTACAATGAGCAGTTCTTC. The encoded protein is CASNTPRGGNYNEQFF. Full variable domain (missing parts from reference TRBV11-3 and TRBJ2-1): EAGVVQSPRYKIIEKKQPVAFWCNPISGHNTLYWYLQNLGQGPELLIRYENEEAVDDSQLPKDRFSAERLKGVDSTLKIQPAELGDSAVYLCASNTPRGGNYNEQFFGPGTRLTVL.

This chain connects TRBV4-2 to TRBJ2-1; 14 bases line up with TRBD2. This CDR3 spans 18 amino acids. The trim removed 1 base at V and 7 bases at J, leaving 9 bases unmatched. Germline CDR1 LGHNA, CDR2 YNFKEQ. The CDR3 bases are TGTGCCAGCAGCCAAGTTGGGACTAGCGGGGGCCCCGATAATGAGCAGTTCTTC. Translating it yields CASSQVGTSGGPDNEQFF.

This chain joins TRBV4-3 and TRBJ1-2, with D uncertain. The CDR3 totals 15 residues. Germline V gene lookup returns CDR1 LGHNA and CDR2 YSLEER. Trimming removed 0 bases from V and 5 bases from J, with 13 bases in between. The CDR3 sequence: CASSQDGLSGYGYTF. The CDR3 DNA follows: TGCGCCAGCAGCCAAGATGGCCTAAGCGGGTATGGCTACACCTTC.

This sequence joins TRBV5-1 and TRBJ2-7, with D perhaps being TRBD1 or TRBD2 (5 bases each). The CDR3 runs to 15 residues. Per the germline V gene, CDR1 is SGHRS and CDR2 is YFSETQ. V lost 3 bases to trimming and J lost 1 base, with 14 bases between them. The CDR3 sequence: CASSYSRDGSYEQYF. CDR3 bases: TGCGCCAGCAGCTATTCCCGGGACGGATCCTACGAGCAGTACTTC.